The source of this T cell receptor (beta chain) is a study of blood T cell repertoires in COVID-19. Study at large: Samples came from the United States, Italy and Spain, spanning acute and convalescent COVID-19. Nucleic acid was either cDNA or gDNA, and it came from T cells, B-cell-depleted T cells, or PBMCs.

CDR1 and CDR2 from the germline V gene are SGHDT and YYEEEE. With 0 bases removed from V and 7 bases from J, the gap between germline ends came to 19 bases. CDR3 length: 17 residues. Original processing methods: Reference gene primer amplification gave estimated nucleated cell counts. Using immunoSEQ multiplex PCR, the repertoire was profiled, and TCRdb retains in-frame clones only, with some absent. V, J and clone size derive from that table, while D and trimming were established from the DNA sequence. The sample carries approximately 100,000 clones, roughly 88% recorded once. The clonotype comes from a woman of 80 years or more with active or convalescent COVID-19. Sequenced input: peripheral blood. The chain carries TRBV5-6 and TRBJ1-4, with a weak D call TRBD1 (5 bases). CDR3 loop: CASSLVAGLTGGEKLFF. The CDR3 DNA sequence: TGTGCCAGCAGCTTGGTAGCCGGGCTCACAGGTGGTGAAAAACTGTTTTTT.